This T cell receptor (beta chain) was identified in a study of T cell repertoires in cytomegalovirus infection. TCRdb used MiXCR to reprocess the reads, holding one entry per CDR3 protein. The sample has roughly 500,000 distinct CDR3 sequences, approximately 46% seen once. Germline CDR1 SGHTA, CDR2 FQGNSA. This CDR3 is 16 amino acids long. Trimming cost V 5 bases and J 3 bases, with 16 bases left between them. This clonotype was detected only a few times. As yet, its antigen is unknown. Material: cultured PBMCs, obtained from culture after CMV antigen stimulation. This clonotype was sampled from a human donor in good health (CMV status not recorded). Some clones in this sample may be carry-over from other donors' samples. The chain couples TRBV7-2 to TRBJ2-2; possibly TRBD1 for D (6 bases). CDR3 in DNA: TGTGCCAGCAGCCGCACCCCCCAGGGGTACACCGGGGAGCTGTTTTTT. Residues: CASSRTPQGYTGELFF.